This passage covers 26 T cell receptor beta chains from one sample sequenced in a study of identical twins. Via MiXCR, TCRdb re-called the 5' RACE reads, giving one row per CDR3 protein. This table holds about 700,000 distinct CDR3 sequences, around 8.3% found once. These data also featured in a second study, about yellow fever vaccine responses in identical twins.

The sample was PBMCs. All receptors come from a woman in her late teens or twenties in good health.

This clonotype was seen only a few times. The chain links TRBV28 to TRBJ2-1; TRBD1 is a possible D gene (6 bases). Trimming stripped 4 bases from V and 6 bases from J, with 22 bases between. CDR3 size: 17 residues. The germline V gene encodes CDR1 MDHEN and CDR2 SYDVKM. CDR3 amino acids: CASSSVSQGFSGNEQFF. The CDR3 nucleotides read TGTGCCAGCAGTTCCGTATCCCAGGGGTTCTCCGGCAATGAGCAGTTCTTC. Drawing the rest from reference TRBV28 and TRBJ2-1, the complete variable domain is DVKVTQSSRYLVKRTGEKVFLECVQDMDHENMFWYRQDPGLGLRLIYFSYDVKMKEKGDIPEGYSVSREKKERFSLILESASTNQTSMYLCASSSVSQGFSGNEQFFGPGTRLTVL.

This clonotype has just a few counts. The chain is built from TRBV5-1 and TRBJ1-6, with D maybe TRBD1 (5 bases). The CDR3 is 17 residues long. Germline V CDR1 and CDR2: SGHRS, YFSETQ. V lost 5 bases, J lost 2 bases, and 17 bases lay in between. The CDR3 region is CASSPTTREAYNSPLHF. CDR3 DNA: TGCGCCAGCAGTCCGACGACCAGGGAGGCCTATAATTCACCCCTCCACTTT.

This clonotype has a handful of counts. The CDR3 region is CASSVPGNEQFF. CDR3 nucleotides: TGTGCCAGCAGCGTACCGGGGAATGAGCAGTTCTTC. The V gene is TRBV9, the J gene TRBJ2-1, with a possible D match to TRBD2 (5 bases). The germline gives CDR1 SGDLS, CDR2 YYNGEE. This CDR3 is built from 12 residues. The V and J ends lost 1 base and 7 bases respectively, with 6 bases between them.

This clonotype was seen a handful of times. The DNA of the CDR3 is TGTGCCACCAGCAGAGCAGAGGGTACTGGGGCCAACGTCCTGACTTTC. Its protein product is CATSRAEGTGANVLTF. The chain recombines TRBV15 with TRBJ2-6, with D possibly TRBD2 on 5 matching bases. The V gene's germline CDR1 is LNHNV and CDR2 YYDKDF (reference sequence). V lost 1 base to trimming and J lost 2 bases, with 9 bases between them. This CDR3 is built from 16 residues.

The rearrangement uses TRBV27 and TRBJ2-2; 7 nucleotides agree with TRBD1. Germline CDR1 reads MNHEY; CDR2 reads SMNVEV (reference sequence). The CDR3 contains 15 residues. The junction had 8 bases not matched to a gene; V was cut back by 5 bases and J by 5 bases. Written as DNA, the CDR3 is TGTGCCAGCAGTGGACAGGAGGCTGTAACCGGGGAGCTGTTTTTT. This sequence encodes CASSGQEAVTGELFF.

There are a few counts of this clonotype. The J gene is TRBJ2-7, the V gene TRBV15; D is unresolved. CDR3 length: 15 residues. Trimming left V 0 bases short and J 6 bases short, with 15 bases between. Germline-derived CDR1 and CDR2 are LNHNV and YYDKDF (reference sequence). CDR3 nucleotide sequence: TGTGCCACCAGCAGAGATCAGTGGGGTCAATCCGAGCAGTACTTC. Its translation is CATSRDQWGQSEQYF.

The chain links TRBV12-3 or TRBV12-4 to TRBJ2-1; D remains ambiguous. The CDR3 is 14 amino acids. Trimming removed 6 bases at V and 7 bases at J, with 16 bases between. CDR3 bases: TGTGCCAGCAGCCCCTGGGATTCTTGGAATGAGCAGTTCTTC. Protein: CASSPWDSWNEQFF.

There are many counts of this clonotype. The V and J genes are TRBV3-1 and TRBJ2-4; 7 bases map to TRBD1. The CDR3 has 14 amino acids. V was pared by 7 bases and J by 5 bases, with 8 bases of the junction left unmatched. In germline, CDR1 is LGHDT, CDR2 YNNKEL (reference sequence). CDR3 in amino acids: CASTSGTVENIQYF. Here the CDR3 DNA reads TGTGCCAGCACCTCAGGGACAGTTGAAAACATTCAGTACTTC.

This clonotype has a handful of counts. The rearrangement uses TRBV28 and TRBJ2-3; 7 bases line up with TRBD1. V lost 5 bases to trimming and J lost 2 bases; unmatched junction nucleotides: 7. The CDR3 is 15 amino acids. CDR1 and CDR2 (germline): MDHEN, SYDVKM. The CDR3 DNA sequence: TGTGCCAGCAGTGCCCGGGACAGACACACAGATACGCAGTATTTT. This codes for CASSARDRHTDTQYF.

The CDR3 protein is CSARRGGRVYEQFF. The CDR3, as DNA: TGCAGTGCTAGGCGCGGGGGGCGGGTTTATGAGCAGTTCTTC. The rearrangement joins TRBV20-1 to TRBJ2-1; TRBD2 matches 8 bases. The trim removed 3 bases at V and 8 bases at J, leaving 9 bases unmatched. This CDR3 region has 14 residues. Germline lookup yields CDR1 DFQATT and CDR2 SNEGSKA (reference sequence).

The V and J genes are TRBV6-2 or TRBV6-3 and TRBJ2-2, with unresolved D. Germline-derived CDR1 and CDR2 are MNHEY and SVGEGT. CDR3 size: 13 residues. The V gene lost 3 bases and the J gene lost 8 bases, with 10 bases spanning the gap. The CDR3, as DNA: TGTGCCAGCAGTTATAGCCGTGTGGGGGAGCTGTTTTTT. Its protein is CASSYSRVGELFF.

V gene TRBV4-3 combines with J gene TRBJ2-7, with TRBD1 identical over 10 bases. CDR3 length: 16 amino acids. CDR1 is LGHNA, CDR2 YSLEER, per germline. Germline trimming cut 3 bases from V and 0 bases from J; bases unmatched to any gene: 5. The CDR3 sequence: CASSQARDRGSYEQYF. As DNA, the CDR3 is TGCGCCAGCAGCCAGGCCCGGGACAGGGGCTCCTACGAGCAGTACTTC.

The chain is built from TRBV20-1 and TRBJ1-5, with a possible D match to TRBD1 (6 bases). The CDR3 sequence is 15 residues long. Trimming stripped 6 bases from V and 1 base from J, with 16 bases between. Germline V lookup: CDR1 DFQATT, CDR2 SNEGSKA (reference sequence). CDR3 sequence reads: CSAKQGWESNQPQHF. CDR3 sequence (DNA): TGCAGTGCAAAACAGGGCTGGGAGAGCAATCAGCCCCAGCATTTT.

With regard to this clonotype: A clone one base away is much larger, so this may be a read error. This rearrangement joins TRBV28 to TRBJ2-1; 10 bases fit TRBD2. The CDR3 runs 17 residues. The germline gives CDR1 MDHEN, CDR2 SYDVKM. CDR3 sequence: CASSLGRLAGGGNERFF. CDR3 sequence (DNA): TGTGCCAGCAGTTTAGGCAGATTAGCGGGAGGCGGCAATGAGCGGTTCTTC.

The chain employs TRBV18 and TRBJ2-7; 7 bases match TRBD2. V lost 3 bases and J lost 4; bases outside the gene matches: 9. The germline V gene has CDR1 KGHSH and CDR2 LQKENI. The CDR3 loop spans 15 amino acids. CDR3 protein: CASSPPVGGKYEQYF. DNA for the CDR3: TGTGCCAGCTCACCCCCGGTGGGGGGGAAGTACGAGCAGTACTTC.

The J gene is TRBJ2-1, the V gene TRBV5-6; 8 bases fit TRBD2. The CDR3 runs 14 residues. Trimming took 8 bases from V and 3 from J; bases not matched to a gene: 7. Germline CDR1 SGHDT, CDR2 YYEEEE. As DNA, the CDR3 is TGTGCCAGTGGCCGGGAGGGGGGCTACAATGAGCAGTTCTTC. It yields the protein CASGREGGYNEQFF.

The gene calls are TRBV10-3 and TRBJ2-1; the match to TRBD2 covers 12 bases. This CDR3 comprises 16 residues. Losses at the gene ends were 6 bases for V and 6 bases for J; bases not matched to a gene: 9. Germline lookup yields CDR1 ENHRY and CDR2 SYGVKD. The CDR3 reads CAIRSPGTSGFNEQFF. The DNA of the CDR3 is TGTGCCATCAGAAGTCCCGGGACTAGCGGGTTCAATGAGCAGTTCTTC.

This clonotype was seen more than once but under ten times. This rearrangement joins TRBV29-1 to TRBJ2-7; 10 bases are shared with TRBD2. The CDR3 is 13 residues long. Trimming cost V 4 bases and J 3 bases; bases outside gene matches: 3. Germline V gene sequence: CDR1 SQVTM, CDR2 ANQGSEA. The CDR3 protein is CSVVTSGIYEQYF. The CDR3 nucleotides are TGCAGCGTTGTAACTAGCGGGATCTACGAGCAGTACTTC.

The V call is TRBV4-1, the J call TRBJ2-2, with 10 bases that match TRBD2. Germline V gene lookup returns CDR1 MGHRA and CDR2 YSYEKL. This CDR3 region has 15 residues. Trimming at V came to 4 bases and at J to 7 bases, leaving 6 bases not matched to a gene. CDR3 sequence: CASSPAGGPGGELFF. CDR3 nucleotides: TGCGCCAGCAGCCCAGCGGGAGGGCCGGGCGGGGAGCTGTTTTTT.

This clonotype was seen at least ten times. The chain has TRBV12-3 or TRBV12-4 and TRBJ2-2; 9 nucleotides match TRBD1. This CDR3 region has 16 residues. V trimming: 2 bases; J trimming: 1 base; junction bases outside the gene matches: 2. The CDR3 protein is CASSLWTGVNTGELFF. CDR3 sequence (DNA): TGTGCCAGCAGTTTATGGACAGGGGTGAACACCGGGGAGCTGTTTTTT.

This clonotype was seen many times. The chain combines TRBV3-1 with TRBJ2-7; D uncertain. Germline CDR1 reads LGHDT; CDR2 reads YNNKEL (reference sequence). The ends were cut back, 0 bases at V and 2 bases at J, with 8 bases in the middle. This CDR3 spans 14 amino acids. CDR3 sequence (DNA): TGTGCCAGCAGCCAAGACCCGAAGGCCTACGAGCAGTACTTC. It encodes CASSQDPKAYEQYF.

This clonotype has a handful of counts. V is TRBV15 and J is TRBJ2-3; either TRBD1 or TRBD2 may fit D (6 bases each). V lost 8 bases to trimming and J lost 4 bases, with 13 bases between them. The CDR3 is 13 amino acids. Germline CDR1 LNHNV, CDR2 YYDKDF (reference sequence). This chain's CDR3 is CATEEGGSDTQYF. The CDR3, as DNA: TGTGCCACCGAGGAGGGGGGATCAGATACGCAGTATTTT.

This clonotype showed up many times. This chain links TRBV11-2 with TRBJ2-7; D is uncertain. Germline CDR1 reads SGHAT; CDR2 reads FQNNGV. Between the trimmed V and J ends, which lost 0 bases and 4 bases, there was a span of 10 bases. This CDR3 contains 14 residues. The CDR3 protein is CASSLDSTVYEQYF. The DNA of the CDR3 is TGTGCCAGCAGCTTAGATAGCACGGTATACGAGCAGTACTTC. The full variable domain, in which reference TRBV11-2 and TRBJ2-7 provide the parts outside the CDR3, is EAGVAQSPRYKIIEKRQSVAFWCNPISGHATLYWYQQILGQGPKLLIQFQNNGVVDDSQLPKDRFSAERLKGVDSTLKIQPAKLEDSAVYLCASSLDSTVYEQYFGPGTRLTVT.

The chain couples TRBV12-3 or TRBV12-4 to TRBJ1-4, with 7 positions matching TRBD1. The length of the CDR3 is 15 residues. J was trimmed by 0 bases and V by 7 bases; bases with no gene match: 5. The CDR3 protein is CASIHRGATNEKLFF. In DNA, the CDR3 is TGTGCCAGCATCCACAGGGGAGCAACTAATGAAAAACTGTTTTTT.

This clonotype was seen a few times. The chain employs TRBV27 and TRBJ2-1, with no clear D. CDR3 length equals 13 residues. V lost 4 bases and J lost 6, with 10 bases in between. The germline V gene encodes CDR1 MNHEY and CDR2 SMNVEV (reference sequence). The CDR3 sequence: CASSSTVPNEQFF. The CDR3 region has the DNA TGTGCCAGCAGTTCGACGGTCCCCAATGAGCAGTTCTTC.

This clonotype was counted a few times. The chain is built from TRBV12-3 or TRBV12-4 and TRBJ2-3, with D unclear. Trimming stripped 1 base from V and 0 bases from J, with 8 bases between. The CDR3 has 15 residues. CDR3 bases: TGTGCCAGCAGTTTAGACGGTTCTAGCACAGATACGCAGTATTTT. Protein product: CASSLDGSSTDTQYF.